Each of the 18 T cell receptor beta chains below was sequenced from the same sample in a study of control samples from healthy donors and cancer patients. Using immunoSEQ multiplex PCR, the repertoire was profiled, and TCRdb retains in-frame clones only, with some absent. The data hold tens of thousands of clones, with roughly 96% observed a single time. Input material: blood. The receptor set was obtained from a woman under 40 in good health.

The CDR3 sequence: CASSQASGGVEQYF. The CDR3 region has the DNA TGTGCCAGCAGCCAAGCTTCGGGAGGGGTCGAGCAGTACTTC. The rearrangement joins TRBV3-1 (or the pseudogene TRBV3-2) to TRBJ2-7; the match to TRBD2 covers 8 bases. The CDR3 loop spans 14 amino acids. V lost 1 base to trimming and J lost 6 bases; unmatched junction nucleotides: 5. The germline gives CDR1 LGHDT, CDR2 YNNKEL (reference sequence).

This rearrangement joins TRBV28 to TRBJ2-7; 9 bases map to TRBD2. After removal of 8 bases from V and 3 bases from J, the junction contained 20 bases not matched to a gene. Germline V gives CDR1 MDHEN, CDR2 SYDVKM. The CDR3 loop spans 18 amino acids. The CDR3 DNA reads TGTGCCAGCTCACCCTCTCTGGGCCGGGCTAGCGGGATCTACGAGCAGTACTTC. Protein: CASSPSLGRASGIYEQYF.

The rearrangement uses TRBV24-1 and TRBJ2-1; D unclear. The CDR3 loop spans 16 amino acids. With 3 bases removed from V and 0 bases from J, the gap between germline ends came to 11 bases. CDR1 is KGHDR, CDR2 SFDVKD, per germline. The CDR3 bases are TGTGCCACCAGTGATGTCCCCGCGAGCTCCTACAATGAGCAGTTCTTC. Translation gives CATSDVPASSYNEQFF.

Only one count was recorded for this clone. The chain combines TRBV30 with TRBJ1-5, with D perhaps matching TRBD1 (5 bases). The CDR3 is 14 amino acids. CDR1 GTSNPN and CDR2 SVGIG come from the germline V gene (reference sequence). V was trimmed by 0 bases and J by 3 bases, leaving 9 bases between them. CDR3 nucleotides: TGTGCCTGGAGTGTGGGGGGGAACAATCAGCCCCAGCATTTT. The encoded protein is CAWSVGGNNQPQHF.

The chain employs TRBV6-5 and TRBJ2-1, with D possibly TRBD1 on 6 matching bases. The CDR3 sequence is 15 residues long. The germline V and J ends were trimmed by 6 bases and 0 bases, with 12 bases remaining between them. Germline CDR1 is MNHEY and CDR2 is SVGAGI. The DNA for the CDR3 is TGTGCCAGCAGGGGGGCGGTTAGCTCCTACAATGAGCAGTTCTTC. This translates into CASRGAVSSYNEQFF.

The chain couples TRBV3-1 (or the pseudogene TRBV3-2) to TRBJ1-5; the D is unclear. This CDR3 has 14 residues. Trimming removed 0 bases at V and 4 bases at J, with 7 bases between. Germline lookup yields CDR1 LGHDT and CDR2 YNNKEL (reference sequence). CDR3 sequence: CASSQDHGNQPQHF. Here the CDR3 DNA reads TGTGCCAGCAGCCAAGATCACGGGAATCAGCCCCAGCATTTT.

The chain couples TRBV2 to TRBJ1-1, with D unresolved. CDR3 length: 12 residues. Trimming took off 3 bases at V and 8 bases at J, with 10 bases between the two ends. Germline lookup yields CDR1 SNHLY and CDR2 FYNNEI. The DNA of the CDR3 is TGTGCCAGCAGTGATGGGGTGCTGGAAGCTTTCTTT. This sequence encodes CASSDGVLEAFF. Full variable domain (remainder filled in from reference TRBV2 and TRBJ1-1): EPEVTQTPSHQVTQMGQEVILRCVPISNHLYFYWYRQILGQKVEFLVSFYNNEISEKSEIFDDQFSVERPDGSNFTLKIRSTKLEDSAMYFCASSDGVLEAFFGQGTRLTVV.

This chain uses TRBV30 with TRBJ2-5; TRBD1 is a possible D gene (6 bases). This CDR3 comprises 11 residues. The germline CDR1 and CDR2 sequences are GTSNPN and SVGIG (reference sequence). V was cut by 0 bases and J by 9 bases, with 8 bases left in between. In DNA, the CDR3 is TGTGCCTGGAGTGTGGCAGGGGCCCAGTACTTC. It is translated as CAWSVAGAQYF.

The V call is TRBV19, the J call TRBJ1-4; weak D call: TRBD1 (6 bases). The V gene lost 3 bases and the J gene lost 7 bases, with 12 bases spanning the gap. The CDR3 consists of 14 residues. The germline V gene has CDR1 LNHDA and CDR2 SQIVND (reference sequence). CDR3 in amino acids: CASSINREVEKLFF. CDR3 DNA: TGTGCCAGTAGTATCAACAGGGAGGTTGAAAAACTGTTTTTT.

The CDR3 DNA sequence: TGCAGCGTTGGGTCGGCGGGGGAGCAGTACTTC. It specifies CSVGSAGEQYF. The chain uses TRBV29-1 and TRBJ2-7; D may be TRBD2 (6 bases). The ends were cut back, 4 bases at V and 7 bases at J, with 11 bases in the middle. CDR3 length: 11 residues. The germline CDR1 and CDR2 sequences are SQVTM and ANQGSEA.

This chain joins TRBV14 and TRBJ2-7; maybe TRBD1 (5 bases). Looked up from germline, CDR1 is SGHDN and CDR2 is FVKESK. V shed 0 bases and J shed 0 bases, with 15 bases lying between them. CDR3 length: 17 residues. The CDR3 DNA reads TGTGCCAGCAGCCAAGATTCCCCTTGGGGCAGCTCCTACGAGCAGTACTTC. It encodes CASSQDSPWGSSYEQYF.

CDR3: CSVYWTGRPYEQYF. The CDR3 DNA sequence: TGCAGCGTTTACTGGACAGGGCGCCCCTACGAGCAGTACTTC. V gene TRBV29-1 combines with J gene TRBJ2-7, with 8 positions matching TRBD1. The V gene's germline CDR1 is SQVTM and CDR2 ANQGSEA. V dropped 5 bases and J dropped 2; count of bases not matched to a gene: 8. This CDR3 has 14 residues.

The chain employs TRBV5-1 and TRBJ2-3; a possible D gene is TRBD2 (5 bases). Trimming took off 4 bases at V and 2 bases at J, with 11 bases between the two ends. The CDR3 runs 14 residues. Germline V lookup: CDR1 SGHRS, CDR2 YFSETQ. The CDR3 here is CASSLADFTDTQYF. The CDR3 nucleotides read TGCGCCAGCAGCCTAGCTGACTTCACAGATACGCAGTATTTT.

This chain joins TRBV19 and TRBJ2-2; 7 nucleotides align to TRBD1. The CDR3 contains 15 residues. Germline lookup yields CDR1 LNHDA and CDR2 SQIVND (reference sequence). Trimming cost V 6 bases and J 0 bases; bases outside gene matches: 4. CDR3 nucleotide sequence: TGTGCCAGTAGAAGACAGGGAACGAACACCGGGGAGCTGTTTTTT. Its translation: CASRRQGTNTGELFF. Full variable domain (missing parts from reference TRBV19 and TRBJ2-2): DGGITQSPKYLFRKEGQNVTLSCEQNLNHDAMYWYRQDPGQGLRLIYYSQIVNDFQKGDIAEGYSVSREKKESFPLTVTSAQKNPTAFYLCASRRQGTNTGELFFGEGSRLTVL.

This chain connects TRBV10-1 to TRBJ2-1; D not resolved. The CDR3 consists of 15 residues. The germline V gene has CDR1 WNHNN and CDR2 SYGVQD (reference sequence). V dropped 0 bases and J dropped 9 bases, with 15 bases sitting between them. CDR3 loop: CASSESGHLLTEQFF. The CDR3 DNA follows: TGCGCCAGCAGTGAGTCAGGCCACCTCCTCACTGAGCAGTTCTTC.

V gene TRBV30 combines with J gene TRBJ2-3; D uncertain. Germline V CDR1 and CDR2: GTSNPN, SVGIG (reference sequence). The V end was cut by 0 bases, the J end by 2 bases, with 12 bases between. The CDR3 totals 15 residues. The CDR3 is CAWSVGPAITDTQYF. In DNA, the CDR3 is TGTGCCTGGAGTGTAGGCCCCGCCATCACAGATACGCAGTATTTT.

The chain employs TRBV3-1 (or the pseudogene TRBV3-2) and TRBJ2-2; D is perhaps TRBD2 (5 bases). The ends were cut back, 2 bases at V and 0 bases at J, with 10 bases in the middle. CDR1 and CDR2 from the germline V gene are LGHDT and YNNKEL (reference sequence). The CDR3 is made up of 16 amino acids. For the CDR3, the DNA is TGTGCCAGCAGCCAATCCACGGGAACGAACACCGGGGAGCTGTTTTTT. Residues: CASSQSTGTNTGELFF.

This chain links TRBV2 with TRBJ2-1, with 11 bases fitting TRBD1. The germline V gene has CDR1 SNHLY and CDR2 FYNNEI. V lost 0 bases to trimming and J lost 8 bases; unmatched junction nucleotides: 6. The CDR3 is made up of 16 amino acids. The CDR3 loop is CASSEAGDRGFDEQFF. As DNA, the CDR3 is TGTGCCAGCAGTGAAGCTGGGGACAGGGGGTTCGATGAGCAGTTCTTC. Supplemented by reference TRBV2 and TRBJ2-1, the full variable domain reads EPEVTQTPSHQVTQMGQEVILRCVPISNHLYFYWYRQILGQKVEFLVSFYNNEISEKSEIFDDQFSVERPDGSNFTLKIRSTKLEDSAMYFCASSEAGDRGFDEQFFGPGTRLTVL.